A selection of T cell receptor beta chains follows, all from one sample in a study of regulatory T cells in long-lasting Graves disease. From the multiplex PCR reads, TCRdb called clonotypes with MiXCR, one entry per CDR3 protein. The sample lists about 320,000 distinct CDR3 sequences; about 18% were seen once. The specimen comprised peripheral blood mononuclear cells (PBMCs), sampled at new diagnosis, from a patient treated with antithyroid drugs. Source of these receptors: a female donor with Graves disease. CDR3s include the opening cysteine and the closing phenylalanine or tryptophan. A D gene is named only where the DNA matches it firmly. Size is stated for part of the rows, as once, few or many counts, or as a class when the clone is expanded.

TRBJ2-5	many	NA	TRBV24-1	CATSDLPQGETQYF	TGTGCCACCAGTGATTTACCCCAGGGGGAGACCCAGTACTTC
TRBJ2-7	many	NA	TRBV12-5	CASGLGGAYEQYF	TGTGCTAGTGGTTTGGGCGGGGCCTACGAGCAGTACTTC
TRBJ2-1	NA	TRBD2	TRBV2	CASSLRLAGVPGGNEQFF	TGTGCCAGCAGTTTGCGGCTAGCGGGAGTCCCCGGGGGGAATGAGCAGTTCTTC
TRBJ2-7	many	TRBD1	TRBV12-5	CASGLVLRTGVSYEQYF	TGTGCTAGTGGTTTGGTACTTCGGACAGGGGTCTCCTACGAGCAGTACTTC
TRBJ2-2	many	TRBD2	TRBV20-1	CSARTSGNTGELFF	TGCAGTGCCAGGACTAGCGGAAACACCGGGGAGCTGTTTTTT
TRBJ2-5	NA	NA	TRBV2	CASTMTKDQETQYF	TGTGCCAGCACCATGACTAAGGATCAAGAGACCCAGTACTTC
TRBJ1-5	few	NA	TRBV19	CASSLFRGLVFQPQHF	TGTGCCAGTAGTTTATTCCGGGGGCTTGTGTTTCAGCCCCAGCATTTT
TRBJ2-1	NA	NA	TRBV20-1	CSARVLGSYNEQSF	TGCAGTGCTAGAGTCCTAGGCTCCTACAATGAGCAGTCCTTC
TRBJ2-5	many	TRBD2	TRBV12-3/TRBV12-4	CASRLQGTSGSGTQYF	TGTGCCAGCAGGCTCCAAGGGACTAGCGGGAGCGGGACCCAGTACTTC
TRBJ2-7	many	TRBD2	TRBV12-3/TRBV12-4	CASSTSGLAGSYEQYF	TGTGCCAGCAGTACCTCGGGACTAGCGGGCTCCTACGAGCAGTACTTC
TRBJ2-3	many	TRBD2	TRBV5-1	CASSLRGLAGVLDTQYF	TGCGCCAGCAGCTTGAGGGGACTAGCGGGAGTTTTGGATACGCAGTATTTT
TRBJ2-3	many	TRBD2	TRBV20-1	CSAEKAGRSDTQYF	TGCAGTGCTGAAAAAGCGGGAAGATCAGATACGCAGTATTTT
TRBJ2-7	NA	TRBD2	TRBV12-3/TRBV12-4	CASSPGLAGLSYEQYF	TGTGCCAGCAGCCCAGGACTAGCGGGTCTCTCCTACGAGCAGTACTTC
TRBJ2-1	many	TRBD2	TRBV20-1	CSAALAGDYNEQFF	TGCAGTGCCGCACTAGCGGGTGACTACAATGAGCAGTTCTTC
TRBJ2-7	many	NA	TRBV12-3/TRBV12-4	CASSLGAHSYEQYF	TGTGCCAGCAGTTTGGGCGCCCACTCCTACGAGCAGTACTTC
TRBJ2-7	many	NA	TRBV28	CASSLRRGWGPAEQYF	TGTGCCAGCAGTTTAAGACGGGGCTGGGGACCCGCCGAGCAGTACTTC
TRBJ2-7	many	TRBD1	TRBV7-2	CASSLVALGGEYEQYF	TGTGCCAGCAGCTTAGTTGCCCTAGGGGGCGAATACGAGCAGTACTTC
TRBJ2-2	many	NA	TRBV6-1	CASRTGAAYTGELFF	TGTGCCAGCAGGACCGGAGCAGCTTACACCGGGGAGCTGTTTTTT
TRBJ2-1	many	NA	TRBV27	CASRRFSTGQGRGNEQFF	TGTGCCAGCAGGCGATTTTCGACGGGGCAAGGTCGGGGCAATGAGCAGTTCTTC
TRBJ2-3	many	NA	TRBV5-1	CASSAHASADTQYF	TGCGCCAGCAGCGCGCACGCTAGCGCAGATACGCAGTATTTT